Below, one T cell receptor beta chain is given with its context. This clonotype was observed many times. No antigen is known for it. Base qualities are not at hand, and no much larger clone is one base apart. The data originate from a study of T cell repertoires in cytomegalovirus infection (dated by TCRdb to the late 2010s). Regarding the study in general: Donor HLA type was relevant to the analysis, as public TCR beta signatures indicated carriage of CMV infection together with the matching HLA type.

Results the study describes overall, beyond this receptor: Carriers of CMV infection plus the relevant HLA type were discriminated by the cumulative frequency of public TCR beta family members in the study cohort and in an independent 352-donor cohort. The ex vivo response was dominated by HLA-C-restricted CMV-specific TCR beta clonotypes, and the single most frequent clonotype in two of eight donors was supplied by these HLA-C-restricted clonotypes.

Sequencer: Illumina HiSeq 1500. TCRdb ran its own pipeline on the public reads, namely fastp trimming at Q25 and MiXCR clone calling, and kept in-frame beta chains. Rows are combined by CDR3 protein, so each entry shows the most common genes and DNA. In all, the sample holds almost 550,000 distinct CDR3 sequences, and 16% of those were seen once. 20% to 30% of the sample lies in the top ten. The sequence came from a human donor in good health (CMV status not recorded). Some clones in this sample may be carry-over from other donors' samples. Sequencing was done on a sample of CD8+ T cells from PBMCs.

The sequenced DNA: TGTGCCAGCAGTGAAGGATACCACCAAGAGACCCAGTACTTC. The encoded protein is CASSEGYHQETQYF. The V gene is TRBV25-1 and the J gene is TRBJ2-5, with no D gene named confidently. Per the germline V gene, MGHDK is the CDR1 and SYGVNS is the CDR2. The junction carries 7 bases between V and J, which are trimmed by 2 bases and 0 bases respectively. The CDR3 holds 14 amino acids from the cysteine to the phenylalanine. Here the CDR3 DNA is all that survives: 42 bases in frame from base 1. Reference TRBV25-1 and TRBJ2-5 genes cover what lies past the CDR3, so the full variable domain is EADIYQTPRYLVIGTGKKITLECSQTMGHDKMYWYQQDPGMELHLIHYSYGVNSTEKGDLSSESTVSRIRTEHFPLTLESARPSHTSQYLCASSEGYHQETQYFGPGTRLLVL.